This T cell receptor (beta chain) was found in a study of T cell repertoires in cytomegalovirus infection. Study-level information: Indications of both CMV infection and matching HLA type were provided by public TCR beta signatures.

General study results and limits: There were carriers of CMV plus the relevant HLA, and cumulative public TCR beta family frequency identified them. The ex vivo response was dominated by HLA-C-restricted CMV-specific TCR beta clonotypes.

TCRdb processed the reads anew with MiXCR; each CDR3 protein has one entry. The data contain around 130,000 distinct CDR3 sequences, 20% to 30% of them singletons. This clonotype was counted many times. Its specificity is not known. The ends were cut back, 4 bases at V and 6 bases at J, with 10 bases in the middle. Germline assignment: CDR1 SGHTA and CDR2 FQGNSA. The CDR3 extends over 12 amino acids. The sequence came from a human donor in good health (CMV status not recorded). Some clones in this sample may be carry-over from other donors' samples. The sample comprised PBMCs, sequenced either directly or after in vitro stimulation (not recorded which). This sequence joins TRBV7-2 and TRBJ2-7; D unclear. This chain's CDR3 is CASSSYAREQYF. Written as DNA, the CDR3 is TGTGCCAGCAGCTCTTACGCCCGCGAGCAGTACTTC.